The 5 T cell receptor beta chains below come from one sample, sequenced in a study of blood T cell repertoires in COVID-19. The data were produced by immunoSEQ multiplex PCR, yet TCRdb's version contains in-frame clones alone and is incomplete. The table includes 190,000 or so clones, 70% to 85% detected once. Sequencing was done on a sample of peripheral blood. Receptors originate from a human donor with acute or convalescent COVID-19. The donor label of this sample is uncertain.

V usage is TRBV12-5 and J usage is TRBJ2-1, with 10 nucleotides matching TRBD1. CDR3 length: 15 residues. Germline CDR1 reads LGHNT; CDR2 reads FRNRAP. V lost 3 bases, J lost 6 bases, and 5 bases stayed unmatched. In DNA, the CDR3 is TGTGCTAGTGGTTTTGGGGACAGGGGTCCCAATGAGCAGTTCTTC. It encodes CASGFGDRGPNEQFF.

This clone showed up just a few times. The rearrangement joins TRBV12-3 or TRBV12-4 to TRBJ2-2, with D unresolved. CDR3 length: 13 residues. The ends were cut back, 2 bases at V and 4 bases at J, with 5 bases in the middle. The CDR3 nucleotides are TGTGCCAGCAGTTTACCTAGCACCGGGGAGCTGTTTTTT. Amino acids: CASSLPSTGELFF.

The chain combines TRBV7-2 with TRBJ2-7; 11 bases line up with TRBD2. Germline trimming cut 1 base from V and 6 bases from J; bases unmatched to any gene: 5. The CDR3 extends over 15 amino acids. From germline, CDR1 is SGHTA and CDR2 FQGNSA. DNA for the CDR3: TGTGCCAGCAGCTTAGGGGGACTAGCGGCCGTCGAGCAGTACTTC. This encodes CASSLGGLAAVEQYF.

This clone was recorded a few times. This chain connects TRBV29-1 to TRBJ1-1; TRBD1 matches at 7 bases. With V trimmed by 3 bases and J by 5 bases, 9 bases remained unmatched. This CDR3 has 14 residues. Germline-derived CDR1 and CDR2 are SQVTM and ANQGSEA. This CDR3 is CSVDRQGLGTEAFF. CDR3 nucleotide sequence: TGCAGCGTTGACCGACAGGGTTTGGGAACTGAAGCTTTCTTT.

This clone came up once. The genes are TRBV7-6 and TRBJ2-7, with 9 bases lining up with TRBD1. This CDR3 has 17 amino acids. The junction had 9 bases not matched to a gene; V was cut back by 3 bases and J by 0 bases. CDR1 is SGHVS, CDR2 FNYEAQ, per germline. The CDR3 region has the DNA TGTGCCAGCAGCTTTAGCCCCCGGGACAGGGACTCCTACGAGCAGTACTTC. It encodes CASSFSPRDRDSYEQYF.